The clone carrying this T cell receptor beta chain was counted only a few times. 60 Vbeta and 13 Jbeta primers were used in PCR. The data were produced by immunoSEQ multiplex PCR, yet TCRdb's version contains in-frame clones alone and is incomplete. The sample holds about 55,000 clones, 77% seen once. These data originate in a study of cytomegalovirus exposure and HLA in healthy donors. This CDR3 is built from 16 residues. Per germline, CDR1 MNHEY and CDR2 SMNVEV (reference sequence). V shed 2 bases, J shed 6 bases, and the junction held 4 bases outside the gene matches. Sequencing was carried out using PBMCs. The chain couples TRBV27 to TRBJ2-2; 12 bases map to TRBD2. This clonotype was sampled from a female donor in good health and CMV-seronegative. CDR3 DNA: TGTGCCAGCAGTTTAGGGCTAGCGGGAGGGCCCGGGGAGCTGTTTTTT. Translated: CASSLGLAGGPGELFF.